The 5 T cell receptor beta chains below all came from one sample that was sequenced in a study of blood T cells in healthy people across ages. Through a sample-barcoded 5' primer and a J-beta primer mix, a second PCR was run for 7 to 11 cycles. One entry per CDR3 protein results from TCRdb running MiXCR on the 5' RACE reads. The table has 870,000 or so distinct CDR3 sequences, around 26% seen once. Material for sequencing was blood. The receptor set was obtained from an elderly woman in good health.

About this clonotype itself: A much larger clone is a single base away; this may be a read error. The genes are TRBV6-1 and TRBJ2-7, with 12 bases that match TRBD1. Germline V gene data show CDR1 as MNHNS and CDR2 as SASEGT. The CDR3 spans 15 residues. This CDR3 is CASIGKGTGGYGQYF. Written as DNA, the CDR3 is TGTGCCAGCATCGGTAAAGGGACAGGGGGCTACGGGCAGTACTTC.

Ten or more counts support this clonotype. The chain combines TRBV15 with TRBJ2-6; D remains ambiguous. V lost 0 bases and J 5 bases, leaving 2 bases between the germline ends. The CDR3 is 13 residues long. The germline V gene has CDR1 LNHNV and CDR2 YYDKDF (reference sequence). DNA of the CDR3: TGTGCCACCAGCAGAGATAGGGCCAACGTCCTGACTTTC. Protein sequence: CATSRDRANVLTF.

As for this clonotype: This may be a read error: a much more frequent sequence differs by one nucleotide. This rearrangement joins TRBV5-1 to TRBJ2-5; D may correspond to TRBD1 or TRBD2 (5 bases each). Matching the DNA end better, TRBJ2-7 makes the J call doubtful. The CDR3 totals 15 residues. The germline gives CDR1 SGHRS, CDR2 YFSETQ. The DNA of the CDR3 is TGCGCCAGCGGCTTGGTCGTGGGGGAAGGGTACGAGCAGTACTTC. Protein sequence: CASGLVVGEGYEQYF.

This clonotype was counted only a few times. The chain's CDR3 is CATSAGVGSNEAFF. CDR3 DNA sequence: TGTGCCACCAGCGCGGGGGTGGGGTCGAATGAAGCTTTCTTT. The chain joins TRBV24-1 to TRBJ1-1; perhaps TRBD1 as D (5 bases). Germline V gene data show CDR1 as KGHDR and CDR2 as SFDVKD. The CDR3 sequence is 14 residues long. Trimming removed 7 bases from V and 7 bases from J, with 18 bases in between.

Ten or more counts support this clonotype. The chain carries TRBV4-2 and TRBJ2-5; 10 bases map to TRBD2. The CDR3 consists of 17 residues. Germline trimming cut 0 bases from V and 4 bases from J; bases unmatched to any gene: 8. Germline loops: CDR1 LGHNA, CDR2 YNFKEQ. The CDR3 DNA reads TGTGCCAGCAGCCAAGAAGGCAGCGGGGGGGCCAGAGAGACCCAGTACTTC. Translated: CASSQEGSGGARETQYF.